This TCR beta chain was recorded in a study of blood T cell repertoires in COVID-19 (dated by TCRdb to about 2020). As for the study more broadly: Samples from collaborators originated in the United States, Italy and Spain and spanned both the acute and convalescent phases of COVID-19. The prospective study material was composed of cDNA or gDNA derived from T cells, B-cell-depleted T cells, or PBMCs. The dataset comprised deeply sampled blood TCRbeta repertoires from subjects exposed to, actively infected with, or recovered from COVID-19. The repertoires were made available in a free public database intended to serve as a resource for research on the immune response to SARS-CoV-2. Samples came from the ongoing ImmuneRACE study (first 160 participants) plus 1,254 subjects from 6 global collaborators. A de-identified subject ID, COVID-19 status, age in years and sex were almost always included in the sample metadata. Where available, HLA class I and class II types were obtained from metadata supplied by the sample provider rather than from assay-based typing. Broader findings and caveats from the paper: The amount of clinical and demographic metadata varied by source and participant and was provided uncurated.

In its sample, this clone was seen once. The antigen it binds to is not known. No base qualities exist here, and no much larger clone lies one base off it. Each collaborating institution followed its own protocols to collect whole blood in K2EDTA tubes. For TCRbeta analysis, collaborators shipped samples as frozen whole blood, isolated PBMCs, or DNA extracted from either of those sample types. The CDR3 numbers 12 residues from cysteine through phenylalanine. Only the CDR3 DNA stays, 36 bases, in frame from base 1. The germline V gene (reference sequence) specifies MNHNY as CDR1 and SVGAGI as CDR2. Relative to germline, V is 6 bases shorter and J is 7 bases shorter, with 10 bases between their ends. The immunoSEQ Assay, a bias-controlled multiplex PCR, was used to amplify TCRbeta CDR3 regions from genomic DNA. Per the authors' processing: Nucleated cell counts per sample were estimated from amplification of reference gene primers within the assay. Sequence reads were collapsed and filtered to measure the absolute abundance of every unique TCRbeta CDR3 rearrangement. For each sample, productive Simpson clonality was calculated by taking the square root of Simpson's diversity index across productive rearrangements. TCRdb obtained this table from immuneACCESS and retained in-frame rearrangements with V and J assigned. These tables miss some clones; where compared with another copy, unresolved V genes account for less than half of the shortfall, and the remainder is unexplained. From that table come the V and J calls and clone size; the DNA was used to work out D and trimming. The sample table lists around 60,000 clones, 75% to 85% of them with a count of one. The ten largest clones take up under 15% of the sample.

Sequenced material: peripheral blood. The origin of this receptor is a man older than 75 with acute or convalescent COVID-19. The V and J genes are TRBV6-6 and TRBJ1-3, with the identity of the D gene unclear. The DNA sequence is as follows: TGTGCCAGCAGCCGAGAGGGTAACACCATATATTTT. Translation gives CASSREGNTIYF.